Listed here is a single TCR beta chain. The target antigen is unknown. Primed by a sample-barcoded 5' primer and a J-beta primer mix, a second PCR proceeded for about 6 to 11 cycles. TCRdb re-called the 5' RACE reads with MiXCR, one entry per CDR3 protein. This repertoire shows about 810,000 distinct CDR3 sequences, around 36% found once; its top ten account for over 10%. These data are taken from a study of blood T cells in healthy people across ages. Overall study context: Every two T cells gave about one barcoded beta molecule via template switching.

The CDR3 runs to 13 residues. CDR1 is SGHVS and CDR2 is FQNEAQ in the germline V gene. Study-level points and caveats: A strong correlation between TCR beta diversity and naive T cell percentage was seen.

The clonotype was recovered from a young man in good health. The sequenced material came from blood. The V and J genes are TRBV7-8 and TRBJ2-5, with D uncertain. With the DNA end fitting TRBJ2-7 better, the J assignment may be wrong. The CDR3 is CASSPPIRDEQYF. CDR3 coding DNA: TGTGCCAGCAGCCCCCCAATAAGGGACGAGCAGTACTTC.